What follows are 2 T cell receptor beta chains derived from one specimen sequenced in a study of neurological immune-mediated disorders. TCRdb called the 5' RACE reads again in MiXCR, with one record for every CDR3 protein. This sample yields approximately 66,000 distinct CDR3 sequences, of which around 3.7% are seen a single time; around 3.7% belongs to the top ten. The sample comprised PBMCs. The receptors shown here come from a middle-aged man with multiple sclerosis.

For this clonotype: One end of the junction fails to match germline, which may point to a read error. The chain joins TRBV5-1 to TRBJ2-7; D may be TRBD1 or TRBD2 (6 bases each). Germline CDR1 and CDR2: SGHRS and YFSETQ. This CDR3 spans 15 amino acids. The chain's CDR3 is CACSLLGGFGYEKYF. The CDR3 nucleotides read TGCGCCTGCAGCTTGCTAGGGGGGTTCGGTTACGAGAAGTACTTC.

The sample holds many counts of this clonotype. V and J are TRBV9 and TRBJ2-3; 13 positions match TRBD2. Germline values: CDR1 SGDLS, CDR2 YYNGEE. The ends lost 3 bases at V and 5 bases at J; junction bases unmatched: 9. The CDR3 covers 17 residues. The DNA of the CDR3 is TGTGCCAGCAGCGCCCGGACTAGCGGGGGTGTACGAGATACGCAGTATTTT. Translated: CASSARTSGGVRDTQYF.